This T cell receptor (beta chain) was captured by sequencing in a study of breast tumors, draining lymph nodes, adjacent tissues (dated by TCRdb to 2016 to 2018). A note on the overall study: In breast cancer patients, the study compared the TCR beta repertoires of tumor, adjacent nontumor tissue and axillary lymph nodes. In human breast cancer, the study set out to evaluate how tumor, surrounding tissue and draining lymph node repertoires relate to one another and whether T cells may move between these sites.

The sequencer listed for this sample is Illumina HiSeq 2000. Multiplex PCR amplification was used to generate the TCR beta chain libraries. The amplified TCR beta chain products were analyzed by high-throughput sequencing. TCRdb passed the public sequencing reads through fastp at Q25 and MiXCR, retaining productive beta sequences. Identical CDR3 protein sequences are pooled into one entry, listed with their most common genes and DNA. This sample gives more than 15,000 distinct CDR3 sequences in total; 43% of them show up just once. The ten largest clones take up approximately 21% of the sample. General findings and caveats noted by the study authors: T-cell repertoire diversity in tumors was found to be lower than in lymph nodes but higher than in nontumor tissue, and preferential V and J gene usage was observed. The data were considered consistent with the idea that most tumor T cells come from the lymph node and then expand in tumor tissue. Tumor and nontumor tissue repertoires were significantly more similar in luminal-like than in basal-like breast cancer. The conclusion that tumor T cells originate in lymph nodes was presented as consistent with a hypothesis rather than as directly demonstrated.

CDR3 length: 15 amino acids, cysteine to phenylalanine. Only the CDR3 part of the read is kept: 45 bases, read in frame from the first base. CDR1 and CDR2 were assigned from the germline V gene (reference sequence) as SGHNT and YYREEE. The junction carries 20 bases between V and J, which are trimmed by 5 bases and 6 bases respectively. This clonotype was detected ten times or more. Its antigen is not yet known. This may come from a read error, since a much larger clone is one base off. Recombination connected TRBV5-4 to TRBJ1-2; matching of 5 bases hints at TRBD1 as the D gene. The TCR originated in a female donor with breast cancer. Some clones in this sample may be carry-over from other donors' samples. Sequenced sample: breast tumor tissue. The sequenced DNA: TGTGCCAGCAGTTCCCAGCGGCCGGGAGGGGATGGCTACACCTTC. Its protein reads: CASSSQRPGGDGYTF.